This TCR beta chain was sequenced for a study of graft-versus-host responses after intestinal transplantation. The study's findings and limits: Some GvH clones were seen earlier in gut or blood, suggesting intestinal origin.

CDR1 and CDR2 (germline): KGHSH, LQKENI. V gave up 3 bases and J gave up 7 bases, with 13 bases separating them. The CDR3 sequence is 14 residues long. Only one count was recorded for this clone. The antigen is unknown. Sequencing used immunoSEQ multiplex PCR; TCRdb keeps in-frame clones, though not all of them. The sample includes about 83,000 clones, less than 90% of them seen just once. This clonotype originated in a human donor who received an intestinal transplant. The specimen comprised unstimulated CD4+ T cells sorted from spleen or lymph node cells, sampled before intestinal transplant. V and J are TRBV18 and TRBJ2-1; the D gene is possibly TRBD1 (6 bases). CDR3 DNA: TGTGCCAGCTCACCGTGGACAGCGACGAATGAGCAGTTCTTC. The encoded protein is CASSPWTATNEQFF. Supplemented by reference TRBV18 and TRBJ2-1, the full variable domain reads NAGVMQNPRHLVRRRGQEARLRCSPMKGHSHVYWYRQLPEEGLKFMVYLQKENIIDESGMPKERFSAEFPKEGPSILRIQQVVRGDSAAYFCASSPWTATNEQFFGPGTRLTVL.